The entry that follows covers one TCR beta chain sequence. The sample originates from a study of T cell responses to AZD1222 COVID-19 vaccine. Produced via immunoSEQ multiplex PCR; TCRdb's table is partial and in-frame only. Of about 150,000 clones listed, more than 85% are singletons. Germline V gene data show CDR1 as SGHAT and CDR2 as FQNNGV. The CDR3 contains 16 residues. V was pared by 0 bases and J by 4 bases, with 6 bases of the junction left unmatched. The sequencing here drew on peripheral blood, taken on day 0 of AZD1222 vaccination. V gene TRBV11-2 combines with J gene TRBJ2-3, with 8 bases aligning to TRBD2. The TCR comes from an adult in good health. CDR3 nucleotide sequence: TGTGCCAGCAGCTTAGATAAACCGGGAGGGGCAGATACGCAGTATTTT. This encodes CASSLDKPGGADTQYF.